This note documents a single T cell receptor beta chain sequence. Germline CDR1 reads MDHEN; CDR2 reads SYDVKM. V trimming: 4 bases; J trimming: 2 bases; junction bases outside the gene matches: 18. The CDR3 runs to 19 residues. Some clones are missing from TCRdb's copy, which holds only in-frame ones; the method was immunoSEQ multiplex PCR. The table lists about 64,000 clones, over 95% of them singletons, with about 2.5% in the top ten. The sample is drawn from a study of T cell changes during pregnancy in multiple sclerosis. The V call is TRBV28, the J call TRBJ1-2, with 8 bases matching TRBD1. Sequences were derived from CD8+ T cells from peripheral blood mononuclear cells, sampled after pregnancy. This TCR derives from a female donor with multiple sclerosis, enrolled in a pregnancy study. CDR3 sequence reads: CASSSASIMTGAVNYGYTF. As DNA, the CDR3 is TGTGCCAGCAGTTCCGCCTCGATAATGACAGGGGCGGTGAACTATGGCTACACCTTC.